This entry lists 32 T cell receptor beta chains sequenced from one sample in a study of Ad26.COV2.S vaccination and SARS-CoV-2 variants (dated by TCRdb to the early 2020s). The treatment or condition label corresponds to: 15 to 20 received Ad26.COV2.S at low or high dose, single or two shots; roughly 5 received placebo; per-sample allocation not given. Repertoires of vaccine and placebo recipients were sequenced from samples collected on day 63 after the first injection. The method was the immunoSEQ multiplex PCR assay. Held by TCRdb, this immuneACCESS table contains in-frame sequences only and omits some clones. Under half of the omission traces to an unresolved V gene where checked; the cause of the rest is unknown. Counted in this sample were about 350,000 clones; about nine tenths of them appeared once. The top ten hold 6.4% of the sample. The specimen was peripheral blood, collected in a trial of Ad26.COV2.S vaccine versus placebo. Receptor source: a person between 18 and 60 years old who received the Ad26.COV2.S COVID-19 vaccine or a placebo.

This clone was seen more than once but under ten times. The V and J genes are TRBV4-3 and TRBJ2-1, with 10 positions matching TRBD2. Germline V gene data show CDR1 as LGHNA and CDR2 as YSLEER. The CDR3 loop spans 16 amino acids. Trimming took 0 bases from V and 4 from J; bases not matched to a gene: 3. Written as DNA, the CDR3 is TGCGCCAGCAGCCAAGACGGAGCGGGGGGGTACAATGAGCAGTTCTTC. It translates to CASSQDGAGGYNEQFF.

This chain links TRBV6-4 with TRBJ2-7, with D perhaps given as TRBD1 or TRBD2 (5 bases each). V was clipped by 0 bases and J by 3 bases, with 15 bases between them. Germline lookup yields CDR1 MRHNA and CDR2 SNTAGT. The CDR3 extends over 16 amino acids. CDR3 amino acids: CASSDSLGTPFYEQYF. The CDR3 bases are TGTGCCAGCAGTGACTCTTTAGGGACGCCGTTCTACGAGCAGTACTTC.

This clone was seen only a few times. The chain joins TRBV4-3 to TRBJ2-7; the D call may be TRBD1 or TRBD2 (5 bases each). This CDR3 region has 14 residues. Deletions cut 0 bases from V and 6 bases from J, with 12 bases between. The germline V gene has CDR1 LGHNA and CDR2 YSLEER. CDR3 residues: CASSQDPRGREQYF. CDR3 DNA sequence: TGCGCCAGCAGCCAAGACCCCCGGGGCCGCGAGCAGTACTTC.

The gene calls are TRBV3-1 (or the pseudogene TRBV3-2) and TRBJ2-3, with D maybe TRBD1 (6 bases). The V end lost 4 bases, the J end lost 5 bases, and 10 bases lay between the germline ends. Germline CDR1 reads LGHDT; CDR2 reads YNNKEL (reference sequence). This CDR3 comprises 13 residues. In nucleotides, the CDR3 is TGTGCCAGCAGCCGGGGGCGGATAGATACGCAGTATTTT. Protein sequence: CASSRGRIDTQYF.

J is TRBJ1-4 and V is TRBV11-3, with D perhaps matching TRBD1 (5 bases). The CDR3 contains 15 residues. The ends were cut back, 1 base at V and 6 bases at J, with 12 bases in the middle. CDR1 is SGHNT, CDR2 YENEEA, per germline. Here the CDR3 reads CASSLGVGPDEKLFF. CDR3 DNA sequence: TGTGCCAGCAGCTTAGGTGTGGGACCTGATGAAAAACTGTTTTTT.

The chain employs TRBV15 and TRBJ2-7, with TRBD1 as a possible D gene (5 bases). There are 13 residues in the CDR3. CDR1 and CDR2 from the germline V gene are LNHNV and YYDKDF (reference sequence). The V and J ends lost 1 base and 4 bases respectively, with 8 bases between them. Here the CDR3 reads CATSRGTQYEQYF. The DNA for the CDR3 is TGTGCCACCAGCAGAGGGACACAATACGAGCAGTACTTC.

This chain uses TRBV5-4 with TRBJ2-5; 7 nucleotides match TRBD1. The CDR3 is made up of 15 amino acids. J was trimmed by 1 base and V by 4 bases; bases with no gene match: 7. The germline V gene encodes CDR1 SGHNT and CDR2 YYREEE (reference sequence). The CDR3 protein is CASSLRQGPQETQYF. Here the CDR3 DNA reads TGTGCCAGCAGCCTGCGACAGGGCCCCCAAGAGACCCAGTACTTC.

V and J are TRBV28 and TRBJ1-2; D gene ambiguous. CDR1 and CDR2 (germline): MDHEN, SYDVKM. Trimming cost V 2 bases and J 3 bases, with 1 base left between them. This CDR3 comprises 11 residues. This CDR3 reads CASSLDYGYTF. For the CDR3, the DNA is TGTGCCAGCAGTTTAGACTATGGCTACACCTTC.

CDR3 residues: CASSHRLGGAFF. In DNA, the CDR3 is TGTGCCAGCAGCCACCGCCTGGGGGGAGCTTTCTTT. The genes are TRBV3-1 (or the pseudogene TRBV3-2) and TRBJ1-1; weak D call: TRBD1 (5 bases). The germline V and J ends were trimmed by 3 bases and 10 bases, with 12 bases remaining between them. CDR3 length: 12 residues. Germline lookup yields CDR1 LGHDT and CDR2 YNNKEL (reference sequence).

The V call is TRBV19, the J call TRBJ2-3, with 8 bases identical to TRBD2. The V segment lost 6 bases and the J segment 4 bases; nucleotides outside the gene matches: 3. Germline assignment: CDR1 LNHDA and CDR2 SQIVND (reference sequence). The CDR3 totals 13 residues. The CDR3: CASRSGRPDTQYF. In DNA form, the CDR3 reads TGTGCCAGTAGAAGCGGGAGACCAGATACGCAGTATTTT. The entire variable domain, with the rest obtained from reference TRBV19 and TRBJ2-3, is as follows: DGGITQSPKYLFRKEGQNVTLSCEQNLNHDAMYWYRQDPGQGLRLIYYSQIVNDFQKGDIAEGYSVSREKKESFPLTVTSAQKNPTAFYLCASRSGRPDTQYFGPGTRLTVL.

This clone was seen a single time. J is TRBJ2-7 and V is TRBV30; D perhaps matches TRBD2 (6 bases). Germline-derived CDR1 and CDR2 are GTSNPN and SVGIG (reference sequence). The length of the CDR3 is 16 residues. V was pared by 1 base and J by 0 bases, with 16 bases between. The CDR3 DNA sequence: TGTGCCTGGAGTGGTATCGGGGCCGGGAGCTCCTACGAGCAGTACTTC. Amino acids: CAWSGIGAGSSYEQYF.

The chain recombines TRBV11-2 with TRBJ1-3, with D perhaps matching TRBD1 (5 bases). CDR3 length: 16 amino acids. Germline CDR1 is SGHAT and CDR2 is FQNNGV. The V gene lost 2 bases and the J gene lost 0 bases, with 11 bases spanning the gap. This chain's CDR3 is CASSLRGRSSGNTIYF. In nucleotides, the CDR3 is TGTGCCAGCAGCTTAAGGGGCAGGAGCTCTGGAAACACCATATATTTT.

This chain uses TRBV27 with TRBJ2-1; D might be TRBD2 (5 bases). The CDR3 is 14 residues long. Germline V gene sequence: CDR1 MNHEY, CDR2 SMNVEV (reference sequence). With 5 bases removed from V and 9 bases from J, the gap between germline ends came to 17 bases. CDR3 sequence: CASSRDYVDFEQFF. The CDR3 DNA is TGTGCCAGCAGTCGAGACTATGTCGATTTTGAGCAGTTCTTC.

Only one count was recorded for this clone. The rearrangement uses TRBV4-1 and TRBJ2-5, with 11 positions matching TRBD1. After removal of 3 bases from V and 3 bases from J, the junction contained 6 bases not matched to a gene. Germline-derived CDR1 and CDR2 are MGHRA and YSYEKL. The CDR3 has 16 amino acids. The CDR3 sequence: CASSQLGTGGKETQYF. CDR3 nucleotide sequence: TGCGCCAGCAGCCAGCTCGGGACAGGGGGTAAAGAGACCCAGTACTTC.

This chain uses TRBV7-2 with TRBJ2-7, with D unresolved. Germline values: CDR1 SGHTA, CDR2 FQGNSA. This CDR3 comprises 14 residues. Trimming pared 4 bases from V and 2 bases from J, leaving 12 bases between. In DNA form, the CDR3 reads TGTGCCAGCAGCTCCTCCCCCGGGCCCTACGAGCAGTACTTC. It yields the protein CASSSSPGPYEQYF.

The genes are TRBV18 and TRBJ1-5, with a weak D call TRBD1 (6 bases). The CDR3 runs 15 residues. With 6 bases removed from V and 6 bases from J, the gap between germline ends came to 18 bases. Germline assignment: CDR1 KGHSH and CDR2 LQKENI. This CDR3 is CASSLGGGGPQPQHF. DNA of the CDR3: TGTGCCAGCTCCCTCGGTGGGGGGGGGCCTCAGCCCCAGCATTTT.

CDR3: CASSQGARNEQFF. CDR3 nucleotides: TGTGCCAGTTCACAGGGGGCGAGGAATGAGCAGTTCTTC. This rearrangement joins TRBV6-4 to TRBJ2-1; 9 bases match TRBD1. The CDR3 totals 13 residues. Losses at the gene ends were 9 bases for V and 7 bases for J; bases not matched to a gene: 7. From germline, CDR1 is MRHNA and CDR2 SNTAGT.

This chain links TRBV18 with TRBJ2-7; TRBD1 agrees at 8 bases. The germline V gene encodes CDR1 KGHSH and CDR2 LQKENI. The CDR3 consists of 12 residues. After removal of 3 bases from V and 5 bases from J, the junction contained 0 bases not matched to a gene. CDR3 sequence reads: CASSPDRDEQYF. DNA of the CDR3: TGTGCCAGCTCACCGGACAGGGACGAGCAGTACTTC.

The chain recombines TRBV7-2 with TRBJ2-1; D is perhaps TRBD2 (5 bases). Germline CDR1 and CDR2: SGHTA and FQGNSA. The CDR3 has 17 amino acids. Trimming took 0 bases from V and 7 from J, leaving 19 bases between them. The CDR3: CASSLAVVGVPRNEQFF. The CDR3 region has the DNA TGTGCCAGCAGCTTAGCAGTAGTGGGAGTCCCGCGGAATGAGCAGTTCTTC.

DNA of the CDR3: TGTGCCAGCAGCCCCCGGACAGGGGGTGTGGGCGAGCAGTACTTC. Its protein product is CASSPRTGGVGEQYF. The J gene is TRBJ2-7, the V gene TRBV9, with 10 bases aligning to TRBD1. This CDR3 is 15 amino acids long. Trimming at V came to 4 bases and at J to 6 bases, leaving 10 bases not matched to a gene. Germline assignment: CDR1 SGDLS and CDR2 YYNGEE. The whole variable domain, filled in from reference TRBV9 and TRBJ2-7, reads DSGVTQTPKHLITATGQRVTLRCSPRSGDLSVYWYQQSLDQGLQFLIQYYNGEERAKGNILERFSAQQFPDLHSELNLSSLELGDSALYFCASSPRTGGVGEQYFGPGTRLTVT.

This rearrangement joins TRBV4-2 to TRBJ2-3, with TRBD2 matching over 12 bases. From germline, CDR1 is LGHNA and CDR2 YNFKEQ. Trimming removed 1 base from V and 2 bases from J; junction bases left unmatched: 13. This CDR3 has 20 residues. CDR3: CASSQVTSGRTPGPTDTQYF. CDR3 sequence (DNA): TGTGCCAGCAGCCAAGTGACTAGCGGGAGAACGCCGGGGCCCACAGATACGCAGTATTTT.

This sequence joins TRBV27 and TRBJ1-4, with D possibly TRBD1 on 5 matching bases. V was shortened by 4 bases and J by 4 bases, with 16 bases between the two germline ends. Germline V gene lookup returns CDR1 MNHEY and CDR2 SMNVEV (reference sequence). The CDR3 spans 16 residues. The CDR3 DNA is TGTGCCAGCAGTTCTCAACAGGCCTTGAGTAATGAAAAACTGTTTTTT. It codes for CASSSQQALSNEKLFF.

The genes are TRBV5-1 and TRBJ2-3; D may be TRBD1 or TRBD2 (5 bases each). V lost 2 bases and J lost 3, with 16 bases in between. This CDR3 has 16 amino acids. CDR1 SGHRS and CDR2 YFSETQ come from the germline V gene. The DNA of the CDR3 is TGCGCCAGCAGCTTCCGGGACCGAGGTACGACAGATACGCAGTATTTT. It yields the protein CASSFRDRGTTDTQYF.

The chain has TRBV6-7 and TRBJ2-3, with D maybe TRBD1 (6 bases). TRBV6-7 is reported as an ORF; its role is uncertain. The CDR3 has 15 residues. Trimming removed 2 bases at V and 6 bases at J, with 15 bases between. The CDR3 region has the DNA TGTGCCAGCAGTTACCCAGGGGATATAGGGGATACGCAGTATTTT. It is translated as CASSYPGDIGDTQYF.

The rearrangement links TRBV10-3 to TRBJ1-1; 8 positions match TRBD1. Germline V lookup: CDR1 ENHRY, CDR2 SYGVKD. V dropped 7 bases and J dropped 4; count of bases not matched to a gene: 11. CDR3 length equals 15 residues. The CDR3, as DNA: TGTGCCATCACCGAAGGGATAACAGGGGGCACTGAAGCTTTCTTT. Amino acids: CAITEGITGGTEAFF.

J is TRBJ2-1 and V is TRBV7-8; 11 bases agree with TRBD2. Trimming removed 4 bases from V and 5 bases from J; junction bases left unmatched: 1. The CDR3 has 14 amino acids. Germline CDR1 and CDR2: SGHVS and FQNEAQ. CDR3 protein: CASSSGLADNEQFF. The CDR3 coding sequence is TGTGCCAGCAGCTCGGGACTAGCGGACAATGAGCAGTTCTTC.

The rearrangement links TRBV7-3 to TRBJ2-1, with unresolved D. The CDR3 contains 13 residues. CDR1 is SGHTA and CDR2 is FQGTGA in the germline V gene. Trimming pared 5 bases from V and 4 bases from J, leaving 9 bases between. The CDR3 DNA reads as TGTGCCAGCAGCGCCGACACTTACAATGAGCAGTTCTTC. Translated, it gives CASSADTYNEQFF.

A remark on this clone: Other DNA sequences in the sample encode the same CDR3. CDR3 in amino acids: CASSILGGTDTQYF. As DNA, the CDR3 is TGTGCCAGTAGTATCCTGGGGGGCACAGATACGCAGTATTTT. V and J are TRBV19 and TRBJ2-3, with D perhaps TRBD1 or TRBD2 (5 bases each). The CDR3 sequence is 14 residues long. Trimming left V 3 bases short and J 1 base short, with 8 bases between. Germline loops: CDR1 LNHDA, CDR2 SQIVND (reference sequence).

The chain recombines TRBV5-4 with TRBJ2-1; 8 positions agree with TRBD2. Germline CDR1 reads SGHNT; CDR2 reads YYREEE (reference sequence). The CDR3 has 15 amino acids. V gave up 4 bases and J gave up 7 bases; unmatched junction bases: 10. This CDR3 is CASSEQGTSVNEQFF. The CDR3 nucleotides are TGTGCCAGCAGCGAACAAGGGACTAGTGTTAATGAGCAGTTCTTC.

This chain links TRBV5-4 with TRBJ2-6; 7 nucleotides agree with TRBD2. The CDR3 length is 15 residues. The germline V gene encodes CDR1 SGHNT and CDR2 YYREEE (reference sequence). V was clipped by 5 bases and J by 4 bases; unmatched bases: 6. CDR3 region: CASRRAGSGANVLTF. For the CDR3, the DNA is TGTGCCAGCAGAAGAGCGGGATCCGGGGCCAACGTCCTGACTTTC. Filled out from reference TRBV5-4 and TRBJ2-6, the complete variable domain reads ETGVTQSPTHLIKTRGQQVTLRCSSQSGHNTVSWYQQALGQGPQFIFQYYREEENGRGNFPPRFSGLQFPNYSSELNVNALELDDSALYLCASRRAGSGANVLTFGAGSRLTVL.

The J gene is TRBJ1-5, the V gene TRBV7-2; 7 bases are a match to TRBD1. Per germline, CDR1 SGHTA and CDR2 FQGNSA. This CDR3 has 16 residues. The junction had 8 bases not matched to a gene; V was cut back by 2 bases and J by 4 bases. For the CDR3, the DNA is TGTGCCAGCAGCTTATTTCCCGGGACAGATAATCAGCCCCAGCATTTT. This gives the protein CASSLFPGTDNQPQHF. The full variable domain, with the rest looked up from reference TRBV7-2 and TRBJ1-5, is GAGVSQSPSNKVTEKGKDVELRCDPISGHTALYWYRQSLGQGLEFLIYFQGNSAPDKSGLPSDRFSAERTGGSVSTLTIQRTQQEDSAVYLCASSLFPGTDNQPQHFGDGTRLSIL.

The DNA for the CDR3 is TGTGCCAGCAGCGGCTCAGGGTGGGAAGAGACCCAGTACTTC. It encodes CASSGSGWEETQYF. This chain uses TRBV9 with TRBJ2-5, with D possibly matching TRBD1 (5 bases). The CDR3 consists of 14 residues. CDR1 is SGDLS, CDR2 YYNGEE, per germline. V dropped 3 bases and J dropped 3 bases, with 12 bases sitting between them.